The 21 T cell receptor beta chains given below trace back to one sample, sequenced in a study of cytomegalovirus exposure and HLA in healthy donors. The PCR used 60 Vbeta and 13 Jbeta primers. Sequencing used immunoSEQ multiplex PCR; TCRdb keeps in-frame clones, though not all of them. The data show 120,000 or so clones, over 70% seen once. The sequenced sample consisted of PBMCs. Every receptor here comes from a woman between 35 and 50 years old in good health and CMV-seronegative.

The chain combines TRBV4-3 with TRBJ1-3; 8 positions agree with TRBD1. The J segment lost 4 bases and the V segment lost 1 base, leaving 3 bases of the junction unmatched. The germline CDR1 and CDR2 sequences are LGHNA and YSLEER. The CDR3 covers 15 residues. The DNA of the CDR3 is TGCGCCAGCAGCCAAGTCAGGGGGCTAGGAAACACCATATATTTT. This sequence encodes CASSQVRGLGNTIYF.

J is TRBJ1-5 and V is TRBV6-6, with 8 bases that match TRBD1. CDR3 length: 14 residues. The V segment lost 5 bases and the J segment 0 bases; nucleotides outside the gene matches: 0. The V gene's germline CDR1 is MNHNY and CDR2 SVGAGI (reference sequence). DNA for the CDR3: TGTGCCAGCAGTGGACAGGGTAGCAATCAGCCCCAGCATTTT. Translating it yields CASSGQGSNQPQHF.

This clone appeared once. The chain is built from TRBV18 and TRBJ1-4; 8 bases are shared with TRBD1. With 4 bases clipped from V and 3 bases from J, the junction kept 13 bases outside the gene matches. CDR1 is KGHSH and CDR2 is LQKENI in the germline V gene. The CDR3 length is 18 residues. The CDR3 reads CASSLSGQGGLSNEKLFF. As DNA, the CDR3 is TGTGCCAGCTCACTTTCCGGACAGGGCGGTTTATCTAATGAAAAACTGTTTTTT.

The chain joins TRBV10-3 to TRBJ2-1, with 8 bases that match TRBD2. Trimming cost V 7 bases and J 2 bases; bases outside gene matches: 10. The CDR3 is made up of 16 amino acids. Germline V lookup: CDR1 ENHRY, CDR2 SYGVKD. The CDR3 region is CAITPGGGVAYNEQFF. The CDR3 DNA is TGTGCCATCACCCCGGGGGGGGGCGTCGCCTACAATGAGCAGTTCTTC.

This chain joins TRBV28 and TRBJ2-7, with 9 positions matching TRBD1. CDR1 MDHEN and CDR2 SYDVKM come from the germline V gene. The CDR3 covers 15 residues. The V gene end was trimmed by 2 bases and the J gene end by 5 bases; junction bases not matched to a gene: 7. The CDR3 nucleotides read TGTGCCAGCAGTTTAGGGGGACAGGGTGACCACGAGCAGTACTTC. Protein sequence: CASSLGGQGDHEQYF.

The CDR3 region is CASSLLAGATDTQYF. Here the CDR3 DNA reads TGTGCCAGCAGTCTACTAGCGGGAGCCACAGATACGCAGTATTTT. The J gene is TRBJ2-3, the V gene TRBV27, with TRBD2 identical over 11 bases. Germline V gives CDR1 MNHEY, CDR2 SMNVEV (reference sequence). Unmatched junction bases numbered 3, after V lost 5 bases and J lost 2 bases. This CDR3 contains 15 residues.

A note on this clone: This sample also contains other DNA sequences that code for the same CDR3. The chain employs TRBV19 and TRBJ2-1; 12 positions match TRBD2. Trimming at V came to 7 bases and at J to 3 bases, leaving 1 base not matched to a gene. In germline, CDR1 is LNHDA, CDR2 SQIVND (reference sequence). The CDR3 length is 14 residues. The CDR3 nucleotides are TGTGCCAGTACTAGCGGGGGGGACTACAATGAGCAGTTCTTC. Translation: CASTSGGDYNEQFF.

The chain is built from TRBV4-3 and TRBJ2-7; D remains unclear. The germline CDR1 and CDR2 sequences are LGHNA and YSLEER. V lost 0 bases to trimming and J lost 0 bases, with 15 bases between them. The CDR3 sequence is 17 residues long. CDR3 sequence: CASSQDFFSAHSYEQYF. In DNA form, the CDR3 reads TGCGCCAGCAGCCAAGATTTTTTCAGCGCTCACTCCTACGAGCAGTACTTC.

The chain uses TRBV19 and TRBJ2-1, with TRBD2 matching over 12 bases. Looked up from germline, CDR1 is LNHDA and CDR2 is SQIVND (reference sequence). Germline trimming cut 10 bases from V and 6 bases from J; bases unmatched to any gene: 4. CDR3 length: 13 residues. CDR3 nucleotide sequence: TGTGCCACTCGACTAGCGGGAGCCAATGAGCAGTTCTTC. This translates into CATRLAGANEQFF.

V usage is TRBV11-2 and J usage is TRBJ1-2, with a possible D match to TRBD1 (6 bases). Looked up from germline, CDR1 is SGHAT and CDR2 is FQNNGV. V lost 2 bases, J lost 6 bases, and 16 bases lay in between. The CDR3 covers 15 residues. The CDR3 coding sequence is TGTGCCAGCAGCTTATATGGAGGGAGGGGGGATGGCTACACCTTC. It specifies CASSLYGGRGDGYTF.

The V gene is TRBV7-2, the J gene TRBJ2-1; TRBD2 aligns across 8 bases. Germline CDR1 and CDR2: SGHTA and FQGNSA. The CDR3 is 17 amino acids. The V and J ends lost 1 base and 4 bases, in that order; junction bases with no gene match: 9. In nucleotides, the CDR3 is TGTGCCAGCAGCTTAGTGAGCGGGGGATCCTTATACAATGAGCAGTTCTTC. Amino acid sequence: CASSLVSGGSLYNEQFF.

V usage is TRBV6-1 and J usage is TRBJ1-2; maybe TRBD1 (6 bases). V lost 6 bases, J lost 4 bases, and 12 bases lay in between. CDR3 length: 13 residues. Per the germline V gene, CDR1 is MNHNS and CDR2 is SASEGT. The CDR3 region is CASRAGDIYGYTF. The CDR3 coding sequence is TGTGCCAGCAGGGCAGGGGACATCTATGGCTACACCTTC.

The chain couples TRBV7-9 to TRBJ1-1; a weak D match, TRBD1 (6 bases). The CDR3 runs 15 residues. Germline assignment: CDR1 SEHNR and CDR2 FQNEAQ (reference sequence). The ends were cut back, 5 bases at V and 0 bases at J, with 13 bases in the middle. The CDR3 spells CASSPSDSLNTEAFF. The CDR3 nucleotides read TGTGCCAGCAGCCCCTCGGACAGCTTGAACACTGAAGCTTTCTTT. Full variable domain (remainder filled in from reference TRBV7-9 and TRBJ1-1): DTGVSQNPRHKITKRGQNVTFRCDPISEHNRLYWYRQTLGQGPEFLTYFQNEAQLEKSRLLSDRFSAERPKGSFSTLEIQRTEQGDSAMYLCASSPSDSLNTEAFFGQGTRLTVV.

The chain recombines TRBV6-6 with TRBJ1-6; TRBD1 might be the D (5 bases). Trimming removed 6 bases from V and 8 bases from J, with 20 bases in between. The length of the CDR3 is 16 residues. Germline V CDR1 and CDR2: MNHNY, SVGAGI (reference sequence). The CDR3 coding sequence is TGTGCCAGCAGCCGGGTGGTTGGGACGGGGGATTCACCCCTCCACTTT. Protein sequence: CASSRVVGTGDSPLHF.

With regard to this clone: Its ends do not fully match the called genes, so a read error is possible. This rearrangement joins TRBV7-8 to TRBJ1-2; D is unclear. Germline V gene lookup returns CDR1 SGHVS and CDR2 FQNEAQ. The CDR3 totals 11 residues. The CDR3 region is CASSLGSARHF. The CDR3 nucleotides read TGTGCCAGCAGCTTAGGCTCGGCCAGACACTTC.

V and J are TRBV25-1 and TRBJ2-1; 9 bases match TRBD2. Trimming at V came to 3 bases and at J to 6 bases, leaving 6 bases not matched to a gene. The CDR3 sequence is 15 residues long. Per germline, CDR1 MGHDK and CDR2 SYGVNS. The CDR3 DNA sequence: TGTGCCAGCAGTGAGGCGGGGGGGGAGATCAATGAGCAGTTCTTC. Its translation is CASSEAGGEINEQFF.

Concerning this clone itself: Other nucleotide sequences from this sample produce the same CDR3. The chain recombines TRBV18 with TRBJ1-1; TRBD1 might be the D (5 bases). Trimming pared 2 bases from V and 1 base from J, leaving 8 bases between. CDR3 length: 14 amino acids. Looked up from germline, CDR1 is KGHSH and CDR2 is LQKENI. In nucleotides, the CDR3 is TGTGCCAGCTCACCAGGGCAGGGGAACACTGAAGCTTTCTTT. It encodes CASSPGQGNTEAFF.

The chain has TRBV28 and TRBJ2-1; D is possibly TRBD1 (10 bases). Germline-derived CDR1 and CDR2 are MDHEN and SYDVKM. The CDR3 length is 21 residues. V dropped 4 bases and J dropped 3 bases, with 31 bases sitting between them. As DNA, the CDR3 is TGTGCCAGCAGTTCCTCCCCCGGACAGGGGGAGGGGACTAGCAGCTACAATGAGCAGTTCTTC. Its protein is CASSSSPGQGEGTSSYNEQFF.

A few counts support this clone. The V and J genes are TRBV19 and TRBJ2-4, with D possibly TRBD2 on 6 matching bases. Per the germline V gene, CDR1 is LNHDA and CDR2 is SQIVND (reference sequence). The CDR3 is 13 residues long. Trimming removed 4 bases at V and 9 bases at J, with 13 bases between. The CDR3 DNA reads TGTGCCAGTAGTAAAGGGGCGGAGGGCATTCAGTACTTC. It specifies CASSKGAEGIQYF.

This clone was recorded once. The chain couples TRBV19 to TRBJ1-1; weak D call: TRBD1 (6 bases). The CDR3 runs to 15 residues. V was pared by 1 base and J by 7 bases, with 16 bases between. Germline lookup yields CDR1 LNHDA and CDR2 SQIVND (reference sequence). The CDR3: CASSIGYPQQGEAFF. The CDR3 nucleotides read TGTGCCAGTAGTATAGGGTACCCCCAACAGGGTGAAGCTTTCTTT.

The chain employs TRBV28 and TRBJ1-1; 9 bases are a match to TRBD1. The germline V gene has CDR1 MDHEN and CDR2 SYDVKM. V was pared by 6 bases and J by 5 bases, with 13 bases of the junction left unmatched. The CDR3 consists of 16 residues. The CDR3 DNA sequence: TGTGCCAGCAGCCCCCCGGGACAGGGAGTGTGGACTGAAGCTTTCTTT. Amino acids: CASSPPGQGVWTEAFF.